The 20 T cell receptor beta chains presented below share a single source sample, sequenced in a study of technical replicates of blood from a handful of donors. Clones were read by immunoSEQ multiplex PCR, and TCRdb kept only the in-frame ones, dropping some. This sample has about 70,000 clones, with 95% to 97% found just once. Sequencing input: T cells isolated from PBMCs. Source of these receptors: a human donor in good health.

The rearrangement joins TRBV30 to TRBJ1-2, with TRBD1 matching 10 bases. The CDR3 loop spans 14 amino acids. Germline CDR1 reads GTSNPN; CDR2 reads SVGIG (reference sequence). Trimming at V came to 2 bases and at J to 4 bases, leaving 4 bases not matched to a gene. The DNA of the CDR3 is TGTGCCTGGAGTTGGACAGGGGGGGGCTATGGCTACACCTTC. It translates to CAWSWTGGGYGYTF.

The rearrangement links TRBV4-1 to TRBJ1-5; no definite D call. Deletions cut 3 bases from V and 1 base from J, with 16 bases between. The CDR3 has 17 residues. Germline CDR1 and CDR2: MGHRA and YSYEKL. The CDR3 is CASSHPAGSKSNQPQHF. The CDR3, as DNA: TGCGCCAGCAGCCACCCGGCCGGGTCCAAAAGCAATCAGCCCCAGCATTTT.

The CDR3 region is CASSPEIPGAKSAYNEQFF. The CDR3, as DNA: TGTGCCAGCAGCCCCGAGATTCCGGGAGCGAAAAGTGCCTACAATGAGCAGTTCTTC. The chain recombines TRBV11-2 with TRBJ2-1; D is possibly TRBD2 (6 bases). CDR1 SGHAT and CDR2 FQNNGV come from the germline V gene. This CDR3 has 19 residues. The ends were cut back, 5 bases at V and 2 bases at J, with 25 bases in the middle.

This clone has more than one count but fewer than ten. The chain employs TRBV7-3 and TRBJ1-1, with D possibly being TRBD1 (5 bases). The CDR3 is 16 amino acids. The V gene lost 3 bases and the J gene lost 1 base, with 15 bases spanning the gap. CDR1 SGHTA and CDR2 FQGTGA come from the germline V gene. The CDR3 DNA follows: TGTGCCAGCAGCTTGACGCCTGGACACCAGAACACTGAAGCTTTCTTT. It codes for CASSLTPGHQNTEAFF.

This chain joins TRBV10-1 and TRBJ2-2; D not certain. CDR1 and CDR2 from the germline V gene are WNHNN and SYGVQD (reference sequence). CDR3 size: 13 residues. Trimming stripped 4 bases from V and 3 bases from J, with 6 bases between. CDR3 region: CASSGPYTGELFF. CDR3 bases: TGCGCCAGCAGTGGTCCGTACACCGGGGAGCTGTTTTTT.

The chain carries TRBV11-3 and TRBJ2-7; 10 bases match TRBD1. Germline loops: CDR1 SGHNT, CDR2 YENEEA. This CDR3 is built from 15 residues. V shed 6 bases and J 4 bases; nucleotides not matched to a gene: 9. The CDR3 protein is CASSHPGQGNYEQYF. The CDR3 bases are TGTGCCAGCAGTCATCCGGGACAGGGGAATTACGAGCAGTACTTC. The variable domain in full, with the rest retrieved from reference TRBV11-3 and TRBJ2-7, is EAGVVQSPRYKIIEKKQPVAFWCNPISGHNTLYWYLQNLGQGPELLIRYENEEAVDDSQLPKDRFSAERLKGVDSTLKIQPAELGDSAVYLCASSHPGQGNYEQYFGPGTRLTVT.

This sequence joins TRBV7-7 and TRBJ2-5; 10 nucleotides line up with TRBD2. The germline V gene has CDR1 SSHAT and CDR2 FNYEAQ (reference sequence). V lost 3 bases to trimming and J lost 5 bases; unmatched junction nucleotides: 12. This CDR3 has 17 residues. CDR3 sequence (DNA): TGTGCCAGCAGCTTGTTTGCTAGCGGGAGTTCAAGGGAGACCCAGTACTTC. It codes for CASSLFASGSSRETQYF. Combining the CDR3 with reference TRBV7-7 and TRBJ2-5 gives the whole variable domain GAGVSQSPRYKVTKRGQDVTLRCDPISSHATLYWYQQALGQGPEFLTYFNYEAQPDKSGLPSDRFSAERPEGSISTLTIQRTEQRDSAMYRCASSLFASGSSRETQYFGPGTRLLVL.

The sample holds one count of this clone. The chain uses TRBV29-1 and TRBJ2-1; TRBD2 agrees at 7 bases. The CDR3 consists of 15 residues. J gave up 1 base and V 3 bases, and 6 bases lay outside the gene matches. Germline V gives CDR1 SQVTM, CDR2 ANQGSEA. The CDR3 here is CSVEPSGVSYNEQFF. CDR3 nucleotide sequence: TGCAGCGTTGAGCCCAGCGGGGTTTCCTACAATGAGCAGTTCTTC.

CDR3 coding DNA: TGTGCCAGCAGCTTAAGAGGGACAGGCGCCTTTGAAGCTTTCTTT. This encodes CASSLRGTGAFEAFF. The chain joins TRBV5-4 to TRBJ1-1, with 8 bases identical to TRBD1. Germline values: CDR1 SGHNT, CDR2 YYREEE (reference sequence). CDR3 length equals 15 residues. V gave up 2 bases and J gave up 7 bases; unmatched junction bases: 10.

The V call is TRBV7-9, the J call TRBJ2-7; 7 nucleotides align to TRBD1. The CDR3 runs 16 residues. Per germline, CDR1 SEHNR and CDR2 FQNEAQ (reference sequence). Unmatched junction bases numbered 12, after V lost 4 bases and J lost 3 bases. In DNA, the CDR3 is TGTGCCAGCAGCTCAATCGACAGGGAATATGACTACGAGCAGTACTTC. Translated, it gives CASSSIDREYDYEQYF.

This clone was seen a single time. This chain connects TRBV6-6 to TRBJ2-7; D is perhaps TRBD2 (6 bases). Between the trimmed V and J ends, which lost 8 bases and 0 bases, there was a span of 11 bases. Germline V gene sequence: CDR1 MNHNY, CDR2 SVGAGI (reference sequence). The CDR3 spans 13 residues. The CDR3 reads CASGTPSSYEQYF. The CDR3 DNA follows: TGTGCCAGCGGGACTCCAAGCTCCTACGAGCAGTACTTC.

The V and J genes are TRBV7-9 and TRBJ2-1; TRBD2 matches at 9 bases. The CDR3 runs 16 residues. Germline trimming cut 5 bases from V and 2 bases from J; bases unmatched to any gene: 7. The germline gives CDR1 SEHNR, CDR2 FQNEAQ (reference sequence). CDR3 sequence reads: CASSEAGGSTYNEQFF. The DNA for the CDR3 is TGTGCCAGCAGCGAAGCGGGGGGCTCAACCTACAATGAGCAGTTCTTC.

V usage is TRBV4-1 and J usage is TRBJ2-7; maybe TRBD1 (6 bases). The CDR3 contains 15 residues. Germline assignment: CDR1 MGHRA and CDR2 YSYEKL. Trimming cost V 0 bases and J 4 bases, with 13 bases left between them. The CDR3 here is CASSQDTDSAYEQYF. DNA for the CDR3: TGCGCCAGCAGCCAAGACACGGACAGTGCGTACGAGCAGTACTTC.

The rearrangement links TRBV7-8 to TRBJ2-1; 9 nucleotides align to TRBD2. After removal of 4 bases from V and 4 bases from J, the junction contained 5 bases not matched to a gene. This CDR3 spans 15 amino acids. Germline V gives CDR1 SGHVS, CDR2 FQNEAQ. CDR3 bases: TGTGCCAGCAGCTCGCGGCTAGCGGGGTACAATGAGCAGTTCTTC. This translates into CASSSRLAGYNEQFF.

The chain employs TRBV2 and TRBJ1-2; 8 nucleotides line up with TRBD1. V gave up 7 bases and J gave up 5 bases; unmatched junction bases: 9. Germline CDR1 reads SNHLY; CDR2 reads FYNNEI. The CDR3 length is 14 residues. This chain's CDR3 is CASTDRTGWYGYTF. The CDR3 region has the DNA TGTGCCAGCACCGACAGGACAGGGTGGTATGGCTACACCTTC.

The rearrangement links TRBV5-8 to TRBJ1-6; the match to TRBD1 covers 8 bases. CDR3 length: 15 residues. CDR1 is SGHTS, CDR2 YDEGEE, per germline. Trimming removed 4 bases from V and 9 bases from J; junction bases left unmatched: 9. CDR3 sequence reads: CASSLPDRVGSPLHF. The CDR3 DNA follows: TGTGCCAGCAGCCTCCCGGACAGGGTGGGTTCACCCCTCCACTTT.

This sequence joins TRBV5-8 and TRBJ1-1; 7 bases agree with TRBD1. Germline CDR1 and CDR2: SGHTS and YDEGEE. CDR3 length equals 15 residues. After removal of 4 bases from V and 2 bases from J, the junction contained 8 bases not matched to a gene. DNA for the CDR3: TGTGCCAGCAGCACAGGGGACCGATTAAACACTGAAGCTTTCTTT. Its translation: CASSTGDRLNTEAFF.

This sequence joins TRBV27 and TRBJ1-2; the match to TRBD1 covers 7 bases. Germline CDR1 MNHEY, CDR2 SMNVEV (reference sequence). The CDR3 contains 14 residues. V lost 5 bases, J lost 5 bases, and 8 bases stayed unmatched. CDR3 DNA sequence: TGTGCCAGCAGTGAAACCGGGACAGAGTATGGCTACACCTTC. Translating it yields CASSETGTEYGYTF.

J is TRBJ1-6 and V is TRBV5-1, with a weak D call TRBD1 (6 bases). Germline assignment: CDR1 SGHRS and CDR2 YFSETQ. Deletions cut 4 bases from V and 7 bases from J, with 9 bases between. The CDR3 loop spans 13 amino acids. The CDR3, as DNA: TGCGCCAGCAGCCACGACAGGAATTCACCCCTCCACTTT. Residues: CASSHDRNSPLHF.

The sample holds one count of this clone. The chain links TRBV4-1 to TRBJ2-1; 7 positions agree with TRBD2. Germline V gene sequence: CDR1 MGHRA, CDR2 YSYEKL. The CDR3 has 15 amino acids. V lost 1 base to trimming and J lost 8 bases; unmatched junction nucleotides: 8. CDR3 residues: CASSQGGRVYDEQFF. The DNA for the CDR3 is TGCGCCAGCAGCCAAGGGGGGAGGGTTTACGATGAGCAGTTCTTC.